This T cell receptor beta chain was sequenced during a study of T cells expressing NK-cell markers. Study information: All TCR beta repertoires analysed originated from sorted CD3+CD56+NKG2C+, CD3+CD56+NKG2C- and CD3+CD56-NKG2C+ T cells.

Notes on the study in general: Dominant NKG2C+ clonotypes were found to form roughly 1.0-7.5% of CD8+ T cells in roughly 6 donors. For a handful of donors, these clonotypes were likewise the leading ones in the CD3+CD56-NKG2C+ fraction.

Germline CDR1 reads SNHLY; CDR2 reads FYNNEI. The CDR3 consists of 11 residues. Concerning this clonotype: Its antigen is undetermined.

TCR beta libraries carry UMIs added by 5'RACE template switching. TCRdb re-analyzed the 5' RACE reads; it lists each CDR3 protein once, without DNA. This listing includes a few hundred thousand distinct CDR3 sequences. The specimen sequenced was blood T cells: a sorted CD56 or NKG2C T cell subset, CD4+ or CD8+ T cells, or bulk PBMC T cells (not recorded which). This chain connects TRBV2 to TRBJ2-4. The TCR sequence derives from a man aged 18 to 69 in good health. The CDR3 protein is CASSAVYIQYF.